The entry that follows covers one T cell receptor (beta chain) sequence. Its antigen is unknown. This sample was included in a study of tumor-infiltrating lymphocytes in primary liver carcinoma. Looking at the study overall: Staged T1-T3 N0M0, the tumors had sizes that ranged from roughly 4 to 10 cm across. Tissue type made little difference to sample yields of roughly 3.5 to 8 million productive TCRbeta reads.

TCR beta cDNA came from approximately 540 ng total RNA, primed with a constant-region primer. ARM-PCR was slightly modified, and three nested multiplex PCR rounds with it gave rise to the TCR beta libraries. The first two PCR rounds used TRBV1-TRBV30 primers with a Cbeta primer, around 10 cycles each. A single record per CDR3 protein comes from TCRdb applying MiXCR to the multiplex PCR reads. The sample lists about 30,000 distinct CDR3 sequences; 71% were seen once. This CDR3 is 16 amino acids long. The germline CDR1 and CDR2 sequences are MDHEN and SYDVKM. V was trimmed by 8 bases and J by 3 bases, leaving 23 bases between them. Bulk tissue was left unsorted, and RNA and DNA were co-extracted from 20-30 mg of it. Collection of samples drew on five separate regions of each tumor. Study conclusions and caveats: Paired tumor-adjacent and tumor-blood samples overlapped less than tumor region pairs did.

The gene calls are TRBV28 and TRBJ2-7; D is possibly TRBD2 (6 bases). Material for sequencing was liver tumor tissue from sampling region 3. Described subset: tumor region T3, left-lateral pole. This clonotype was obtained from a woman between 25 and 40 years old with primary liver carcinoma and hepatitis B virus infection. The CDR3 DNA is TGTGCCAGCCATAATGGGGGGTTGGAAGAAAGCTACGAGCAGTACTTC. This encodes CASHNGGLEESYEQYF.